This T cell receptor (beta chain) was obtained from a study of T cells after yellow fever vaccination. Points from the study as a whole: Researchers cautioned that FACS-sorted repertoires could harbor abundant clonotypes contaminating from the bulk population.

TCRdb re-called the 5' RACE reads through MiXCR, storing one row per CDR3 protein. Among hundreds of thousands of distinct CDR3 sequences listed, more than 3% were seen once. This clonotype was picked up many times. Antigen: not known. The CDR3 runs 12 residues. The germline gives CDR1 MDHEN, CDR2 SYDVKM. The V end lost 3 bases, the J end lost 6 bases, and 9 bases lay between the germline ends. Sequencing was performed on PBMCs, taken on the day of the yellow fever booster vaccination. The source is a man aged 18-30 years who received the YFV17D yellow fever vaccine. This chain connects TRBV28 to TRBJ2-7; D is ambiguous. The DNA of the CDR3 is TGTGCCAGCAGTTTGGGTCCAGGCGAGCAGTACTTC. Translating it yields CASSLGPGEQYF.